This T cell receptor beta chain was sequenced in a study of CD8 T cells in ankylosing spondylitis listed by TCRdb under 2017. The study in broad terms: To find TCR variants linked to disease, the study profiled T cell receptor beta repertoires in ankylosing spondylitis patients and healthy donors. The full study cohort was made up of 20 to 25 ankylosing spondylitis patients and 108 healthy donors. Peripheral blood samples were taken, and synovial fluid was additionally collected from ankylosing spondylitis patients. Findings and caveats that apply to the study as a whole: The disease-linked clones had a CD8+ phenotype and were found at relatively low frequencies in peripheral blood. Blood from ankylosing spondylitis patients appeared to be characterized by a TCR beta motif made up of about 8 highly homologous amino acid variants. Some motif variants were previously reported in synovial fluid and blood of reactive arthritis patients, suggesting common disease-initiation mechanisms. The disease-linked clones were reported as significantly enriched in matched synovial fluid samples from ankylosing spondylitis patients.

This clonotype was recorded at least ten times. Its antigen target is currently unknown. Qualities for individual bases were not recorded, and no much larger clone is one base off. The junction shows trimming of 2 bases on V and 7 bases on J, and the gene matches do not reach 11 bases of it. From a lookup of the germline V gene (reference sequence), CDR1 and CDR2 are DFQATT and SNEGSKA. The CDR3 starts with the cysteine, ends with the phenylalanine, and has 15 residues. The entry retains the CDR3 DNA only, 45 bases that are in frame from base 1. The sequencer was an Illumina HiSeq 2500. TCR beta libraries were prepared by quantitative 5'-RACE with molecular barcodes. The study's processing was this. Disease-linked TCR variants were identified with a new computational method built on a probabilistic model of VDJ rearrangement. The public sequencing data were trimmed at Q25 with fastp and processed into clonotypes with MiXCR by TCRdb, which kept only in-frame beta chains. Here each entry gathers all rows of one CDR3 protein and keeps the most common genes and DNA. The V and J calls reflect TCRdb's pipeline rather than the authors' work. The sample table shows about 240,000 distinct CDR3 sequences, and approximately 7.6% are seen once. Of the sample, 4.8% is held by the ten largest clones.

The sample comprised blood, either unsorted or a sorted T cell fraction (not recorded which). The V and J genes are TRBV20-1 and TRBJ2-1; TRBD2 lines up with 7 middle nucleotides. This TCR derives from a female donor with ankylosing spondylitis or in good health (not recorded which). In nucleotide form, the sequence is TGCAGTGCTAGACCCTTGGGAGGGCCCGAGAATGAGCAGTTCTTC. Its coded protein is CSARPLGGPENEQFF.